The rows below give T cell receptor beta chains drawn from one sample of a study of kidney transplant recipient with SARS-CoV-2 infection. MiXCR, run by TCRdb on the reads, gives a single entry per CDR3 protein. The profile shows some 220,000 distinct CDR3 sequences, under 35% of them singletons. Sequencing used a blood sample, obtained at baseline and on day 111 from a kidney transplant recipient. The receptors stem from a male patient aged 30 to 40 who had COVID-19 and was a kidney transplant recipient. T cells may partly derive from the graft donor. The conserved cysteine and the conserved F or W are not part of the CDR3 here.

j_call v_call cdr3_aa
TRBJ1-1 TRBV6-2/TRBV6-3 ASSYSLTPIRDRVLTTEAF
TRBJ1-3 TRBV6-5 ASGQRAFGNTIY
TRBJ2-7 TRBV20-1 SAPGLAGNYEQY
TRBJ2-7 TRBV29-1 SVRTSSSYEQY
TRBJ2-3 TRBV23-1 ASSQTGPVPRTDTQY
TRBJ1-1 TRBV4-1 ASSQAPNTEAF
TRBJ2-7 TRBV7-9 ASSSHTSGRTYEQY
TRBJ1-1 TRBV6-4 ASRDWTNTEAF
TRBJ2-3 TRBV7-6 ASSLGLAVRHSTDTQY
TRBJ2-2 TRBV3-1 ASSQGLGTGELF
TRBJ1-1 TRBV3-1 ASSRGVPISIRTEAF
TRBJ1-2 TRBV5-1 ASSPWTGSNYGYT
TRBJ2-4 TRBV7-6 ASSLAPGQGIGQY
TRBJ2-7 TRBV5-6 ASSAPGSYEQY
TRBJ2-7 TRBV5-1 ASSLGGVDYEQY
TRBJ1-2 TRBV7-7 ASSRDNKCRKTYGYT
TRBJ2-2 TRBV3-2 ASSPEVVGELF
TRBJ1-2 TRBV6-6 ASSSPAGGRKTYGYT
TRBJ1-2 TRBV10-1 ASSGGLRSRKTYGYT
TRBJ2-1 TRBV11-2 ASSSGQGRKRNEQF
TRBJ2-5 TRBV24-1 ATSFGRGFSGETQY
TRBJ2-5 TRBV3-2 ASSPRGEREETQY
TRBJ1-4 TRBV18 ASSPPSGGKEKLF
TRBJ1-2 TRBV24-1 ATSDSGTGGRQGGYT
TRBJ2-7 TRBV5-1 ASSGRDGTYEQY